Listed below are T cell receptor beta chains from one sample, sequenced in a study of human T cells and chemical hapten exposure. TCRdb used MiXCR to reprocess the 5' RACE reads, holding one entry per CDR3 protein. The sample lists tens of thousands of distinct CDR3 sequences, 15% to 20% seen once, with around 7% in the top ten. These receptors were collected from a female donor in good health. Both conserved end residues are part of each CDR3. The D gene is left open where the match is weak. Clone size, where shown, is once, few, many, or a class for clones that have expanded.

TRBD1	TRBJ1-2	.	TRBV6-5	CASSSGGRIYGYTF	TGTGCCAGCAGCTCAGGGGGCAGAATCTATGGCTACACCTTC
TRBD2	TRBJ2-3	many	TRBV11-2	CASSLMAGGLDTQYF	TGTGCCAGCAGCTTAATGGCGGGGGGATTAGATACGCAGTATTTT
.	TRBJ2-3	many	TRBV2	CASKRSAESDTQYF	TGTGCCAGCAAGCGATCCGCCGAATCAGATACGCAGTATTTT
TRBD2	TRBJ2-5	few	TRBV25-1	CASSGRPGGQETQYF	TGTGCCAGCAGTGGCCGGCCGGGGGGTCAAGAGACCCAGTACTTC
.	TRBJ1-5	many	TRBV2	CASNFWVDQPQHF	TGTGCCAGCAATTTTTGGGTGGATCAGCCCCAGCATTTT
.	TRBJ2-5	.	TRBV5-1	CASSLSGKEETQYF	TGCGCCAGCAGCTTGAGTGGCAAGGAAGAGACCCAGTACTTC
TRBD1	TRBJ1-1	few	TRBV27	CASRGTGRGGVNTEAFF	TGTGCCAGCAGGGGGACAGGGCGAGGAGGGGTAAACACTGAAGCTTTCTTT
.	TRBJ1-1	.	TRBV6-5	CASSPAWGLSQNTEAFF	TGTGCCAGCAGTCCTGCTTGGGGTTTATCTCAGAACACTGAAGCTTTCTTT
TRBD1	TRBJ1-2	few	TRBV12-3/TRBV12-4	CASSPPDRANGYTF	TGTGCCAGCAGTCCCCCAGACAGGGCTAATGGCTACACCTTC
.	TRBJ2-6	.	TRBV7-9	CASSPFYGANVLTF	TGTGCCAGCAGCCCCTTTTATGGGGCCAACGTCCTGACTTTC
.	TRBJ2-5	.	TRBV7-9	CASSTVGETQYF	TGTGCCAGCTCTACGGTGGGGGAGACCCAGTACTTC
TRBD1	TRBJ1-2	.	TRBV7-2	CASSLRTGGLNYGYTF	TGTGCCAGCAGCTTGAGGACAGGGGGCCTGAACTATGGCTACACCTTC
.	TRBJ1-1	.	TRBV6-6	CASKMEGRMNTEAFF	TGTGCCAGCAAAATGGAGGGCCGAATGAACACTGAAGCTTTCTTT
.	TRBJ2-3	.	TRBV15	CATSRVGVRTDTQYF	TGTGCCACCAGCAGAGTTGGGGTTAGAACAGATACGCAGTATTTT
TRBD1	TRBJ1-5	few	TRBV5-8	CASSLGDRAQPQHF	TGTGCCAGCAGCTTGGGGGACAGGGCACAGCCCCAGCATTTT
.	TRBJ1-3	many	TRBV10-3	CAISDQDRGNTIYF	TGTGCCATCAGTGACCAAGATAGGGGAAACACCATATATTTT
TRBD1	TRBJ2-3	few	TRBV5-1	CASRPGTGGDTQYF	TGCGCCAGCAGGCCAGGGACAGGTGGAGATACGCAGTATTTT
.	TRBJ1-2	few	TRBV7-8	CASSLSLETSYGYTF	TGTGCCAGCAGCTTGTCCTTGGAGACGTCCTATGGCTACACCTTC
TRBD1	TRBJ1-5	few	TRBV6-5	CASSYRATGTNQPQHF	TGTGCCAGCAGTTACCGAGCGACAGGGACCAATCAGCCCCAGCATTTT
.	TRBJ1-4	few	TRBV6-5	CATGYLREKLFF	TGTGCCACCGGGTACCTGCGGGAAAAACTGTTTTTT
TRBD1	TRBJ1-4	.	TRBV19	CASSARQGADEKLFF	TGTGCCAGTAGTGCTCGACAGGGGGCGGATGAAAAACTGTTTTTT
.	TRBJ1-6	few	TRBV6-5	CASSPGVGSPLHF	TGTGCCAGCAGTCCAGGGGTGGGCTCACCCCTCCACTTT
.	TRBJ1-3	few	TRBV5-6	CASSLGRISGNTIYF	TGTGCCAGCAGCTTGGGCCGGATCTCTGGAAACACCATATATTTT
.	TRBJ1-1	few	TRBV24-1	CATRVQGNTEAFF	TGTGCCACCCGCGTCCAGGGGAACACTGAAGCTTTCTTT
.	TRBJ2-4	.	TRBV30	CAWSRGLGFKNIQYF	TGTGCCTGGAGCCGGGGGCTGGGTTTCAAAAACATTCAGTACTTC
.	TRBJ2-2	many	TRBV28	CASTPSSSQANTGELFF	TGTGCCAGCACGCCCTCCTCGTCACAAGCGAACACCGGGGAGCTGTTTTTT
.	TRBJ2-1	few	TRBV29-1	CSVEGVGAYNEQFF	TGCAGCGTTGAAGGCGTGGGAGCCTACAATGAGCAGTTCTTC
.	TRBJ2-7	.	TRBV7-2	CASSSPPGAVSYEQYF	TGTGCCAGCAGCTCCCCCCCCGGGGCGGTCTCCTACGAGCAGTACTTC
.	TRBJ2-7	.	TRBV20-1	CSWAGAQGSYEQYF	TGCAGCTGGGCCGGGGCCCAGGGCTCCTACGAGCAGTACTTC
.	TRBJ1-5	many	TRBV27	CASSLSGNQPQHF	TGTGCCAGCAGTTTATCAGGCAATCAGCCCCAGCATTTT
TRBD1	TRBJ1-6	few	TRBV9	CASSWGQSNSPLHF	TGTGCCAGCAGCTGGGGACAGAGTAATTCACCCCTCCACTTT
.	TRBJ2-4	.	TRBV6-6	CASSPGLAKNIQYF	TGTGCCAGCAGTCCGGGGCTAGCCAAAAACATTCAGTACTTC
TRBD1	TRBJ1-4	.	TRBV20-1	CSAAPLAQGANEKLFF	TGCAGCGCCGCCCCCCTTGCGCAGGGGGCTAATGAAAAACTGTTTTTT
.	TRBJ1-4	.	TRBV5-6	CASSLGLTTNEKLFF	TGTGCCAGCAGCTTGGGCCTGACAACTAATGAAAAACTGTTTTTT
.	TRBJ2-7	many	TRBV7-2	CASSEYRVGEQYF	TGTGCCAGCAGCGAATACAGGGTTGGAGAGCAGTACTTC
.	TRBJ1-1	few	TRBV12-3/TRBV12-4	CASNTNTEAFF	TGTGCCAGCAACACGAACACTGAAGCTTTCTTT
.	TRBJ1-1	.	TRBV5-1	CASSLISGNTEAFF	TGCGCCAGCAGCTTGATTTCCGGGAACACTGAAGCTTTCTTT